This T cell receptor beta chain was found in a study of cytomegalovirus exposure and HLA in healthy donors listed by TCRdb under 2017. Notes on the research overall: According to an earlier analysis of 587 of the donors, about 180 million T cells yielded over 100 million unique TCR beta sequences and about 300 Gb of sequence data. Around 300 gigabases of sequencing data and approximately 85 million unique TCR sequences were included in an early release covering about 700 HLA-typed donors. The genetic ancestry cluster associated with self-reported Caucasian donors included 81% of the approximately 400 genotyped donors. The study aimed to test whether signatures of past pathogen exposure could be identified by cataloging public T cell receptors. The study used immunosequencing to profile the T cell repertoires of about 670 subjects and linked those repertoires to cytomegalovirus serostatus. A separate validation cohort of roughly 130 different subjects was used in addition to the approximately 700-subject first cohort. High-throughput TCR immunosequencing, statistical association of individual TCRs with disease status, and machine learning were combined to predict cytomegalovirus infection status. A later analysis re-examined previously published TCR beta repertoires from more than 650 donors and added high-resolution HLA genotyping to investigate patterns of TCR occurrence. The later analysis used no new phenotypic data to find candidate immune exposures, relying instead on TCR beta sequences and their occurrence across donors. In an earlier analysis of roughly 540 of the donors, high-throughput TCR beta sequencing was used to judge whether each TCR beta V gene segment behaved as functional or pseudogenic. Alongside the repertoire data, information on donor age, sex, ethnicity and CMV serostatus was compiled. A later genetic analysis took genome-wide SNP genotypes for about 65% of the 666 donors and used that subset as a discovery cohort. Every discovery cohort repertoire had been produced on one sequencing platform. HLA typing covered class I and class II loci at four-digit resolution. Typing coverage differed by locus: A, B, C, DRB1 and DQB1 were typed in roughly 620-640 donors, DQA1 in approximately 520, DPA1 in around 580, and DPB1 in 472. About 5 DR-DQ haplotypes were handled as single units for association and clustering, since linkage in the cohort was strong. Among almost 400 genotyped donors of the cohort, an average of approximately 250,000 unique TCR beta nucleotide sequences were sequenced per donor, roughly 20% of them non-productive.

Germline trimming: 3 bases from V, 4 bases from J; junction bases outside gene matches: 3. The germline V gene supplies CDR1 SGHRS and CDR2 YFSETQ. From cysteine to phenylalanine, the CDR3 is 14 amino acids long. Of all the DNA, just the CDR3 is kept, 42 bases in frame from base 1. Results the study describes overall, beyond this receptor: The study gave a list of under 200 TCR beta chains associated with cytomegalovirus. The sequencing pipeline was judged likely to have produced a cluster of highly shared sequence variants as a technical artifact. Across donors, most TCR sequences were observed very rarely, whereas some public TCRs were present in many individuals. In vitro tests confirmed that a few of the cytomegalovirus-associated TCR beta chains recognize cytomegalovirus antigens. For the cohort, immune exposure information was limited to CMV serostatus. Cytomegalovirus status was reported to be diagnosed by the classifier with high specificity and sensitivity in both the original and validation cohorts. In a later analysis, the rate of TCR association differed among HLA loci, with DRB1 alleles having the most associated TCRs and HLA-C alleles having the fewest. Because the 87-base-pair reads could not distinguish some IMGT-functional V segments, including TRBV6-2 and TRBV6-3, those segments were excluded. A later genetic analysis associated a missense DCLRE1C variant with V-gene and J-gene trimming of TCR beta chains, and an independent cohort replicated the association. A further reported finding was that TCR beta sequences accurately predicted the HLA-A and HLA-B alleles for most subjects in the first cohort. Compared with equally common non-associated chains, HLA-associated TCR beta chains in a later analysis were more clonally expanded and had lower generation probabilities. Correlated functional status among segregating V segments might be attributable to linkage disequilibrium, but an unknown experimental factor could not be ruled out. In an earlier analysis of roughly 560 of the donors, most TCR beta V segments were observed in productive rearrangements about 87% or about 30% of the time, broadly matching IMGT annotations. Because HLA typing was missing for some donors at each locus, association tests included only the typed subset. At a false discovery rate of 0.05, a later analysis linked 16,000 or so TCR beta sequences to specific HLA alleles. The earlier analysis of approximately 560 of the donors excluded 15 to 20 rarely observed V segments, including chromosome 9 orphons, because counts were too low. A later analysis found that most CMV-associated TCR beta chains appeared HLA-restricted, with HLA associations seemingly driven largely by CMV exposure. It was suggested by the authors that the approach could potentially be generalized to other disease states and immunological phenotypes. In a later analysis, several top co-occurrence clusters were reported to appear linked to parvovirus B19, influenza, CMV and Epstein-Barr virus. In a later genetic analysis, fewer N-insertions in productive TCRs were reported among donors in an Asian-associated ancestry cluster than the roughly 700-donor mean. Presence/absence analyses assumed roughly uniform sequencing depth across donors, an assumption that may not hold. Strong co-occurrence of HLA alleles, especially DR and DQ, made assigning TCR associations to individual alleles difficult. Only TCR beta chains were sequenced in this cohort, and the absence of alpha or paired-chain data limited detectable features.

As to this clone: What this receptor recognizes is not known. No base quality values were provided; no much bigger clone lies one nucleotide off.

The method was the immunoSEQ multiplex PCR assay. The multiplex PCR relied on a mix of 60 forward primers for TCR Vbeta segments and 13 reverse primers for TCR Jbeta segments. The CDR3 region of rearranged TCR beta genes was amplified from genomic DNA with a multiplex PCR assay. The Illumina HiSeq System was used to sequence the amplified TCR beta libraries as 87-base-pair reads. The study's own analysis went as follows. A later analysis counted tens of millions of unique TCR beta chains across the approximately 700 repertoires, and 9.5 million to 11 million of these chains were shared by at least two donors. To remove PCR and sequencing errors, raw reads were error-corrected and collapsed into unique sequences using a nearest-neighbor algorithm that merged closely related sequences. To assign V, D and J gene segments, CDR3 sequences were aligned to IMGT reference sequences. For a sequence to be retained, at least a six-nucleotide match to both a V gene segment and a J gene segment was required. A rearrangement counted as productive if the CDR3 had no stop codons and remained in frame with V and J, and every other rearrangement counted as non-productive. Following IMGT convention, CDR3 was defined as the stretch from the second conserved V-encoded cysteine to the conserved J-encoded phenylalanine. Sequences without an unambiguous match to a single V gene segment were excluded from the earlier analysis of several hundred of the donors. An earlier analysis of 500 to 700 of the donors classified V segments as functional when productive rearrangements were above 56.7% and as segregating when the standard deviation between donors was above 5%. A statistical classification framework was built to diagnose cytomegalovirus status from the catalog of TCR beta chain sequences. In a later analysis, TCR nucleotide sequences were compared against IMGT/GENE-DB human TR gene sequences so that V and J genes could be assigned. A later analysis assigned CDR3 sequences and most-parsimonious VDJ recombination scenarios with the TCRdist pipeline. In a later analysis, every TCR beta chain was defined by the combination of its CDR3 amino acid sequence and its V-gene family, and reads without a unique V-gene family were dropped. As a way to deal with suspected cross-contamination and a sequencing artifact, a later analysis dropped more than 500 nucleotide sequences that were highly shared and had low generation probability. In a later analysis, a clonal expansion index was calculated for each public chain from normalized within-repertoire ranks of inferred template counts. Generation probabilities in a later analysis came from a VDJ recombination model fitted to out-of-frame rearrangements, and those results were checked against IGoR. In a later analysis, hypergeometric tests were used to score TCR-TCR, TCR-HLA and TCR-CMV co-occurrence, with a repertoire-size bias correction applied to TCR pairs. False discovery rates were estimated in a later analysis by permuting HLA or CMV assignments 20 times. In a later analysis, co-occurring TCRs were grouped using DBSCAN, and TCRdist sequence similarity was added for clustering within HLA-allele-positive subsets. Repertoires with fewer than 30,000 or more than 120,000 public chains were left out of co-occurrence clustering, as were about 5 repertoires with anomalous nucleotide sharing. Here the immuneACCESS table is served through TCRdb, limited to in-frame sequences with V and J called. Missing clones are a known gap in these copies; in checked studies unresolved V genes cover under half, and the rest lacks a known reason. D and trimming come from the DNA, and the V and J calls and clone size come from that table. This sample gives fewer than 200,000 clones in total; roughly 84% of them show up just once. Around 0.21% of the sample is held by the ten biggest clonotypes.

In total, 666 healthy bone marrow donors made up the cohort. Cohort members were all nominally healthy when sampled, although unrecorded immune exposures were likely present. The donor tested CMV seronegative, placing the donor among the approximately 400 seronegative members of the cohort. Every donor gave a peripheral blood sample, and the peripheral blood mononuclear cells from that sample were used for TCR beta sequencing. Genomic DNA was extracted from the blood cell samples with the Qiagen DNeasy Blood Extraction Kit. The sequence was collected from a girl under two years old in good health and CMV-seronegative. The specimen sequenced was PBMCs. The rearranged chain carries TRBV5-1 and TRBJ1-4; the junction holds 7 bases that match TRBD1. The CDR3 loop reads CASSSDRSNEKLFF. At the DNA level, the sequence is TGCGCCAGCAGCTCGGACAGGAGTAATGAAAAACTGTTTTTT.